A single sample gave rise to the 27 T cell receptor beta chains below, sequenced in a study of cytomegalovirus exposure and HLA in healthy donors. PCR involved 60 Vbeta and 13 Jbeta primers. Sequencing used immunoSEQ multiplex PCR; TCRdb keeps in-frame clones, though not all of them. Of about 140,000 clones listed, roughly 78% are singletons. Input material: PBMCs. The receptors come from a man aged 25 to 40 in good health and CMV-seronegative.

V gene TRBV4-1 combines with J gene TRBJ1-5, with D perhaps TRBD1 (5 bases). The CDR3 length is 16 residues. The V end was cut by 3 bases, the J end by 10 bases, with 22 bases between. CDR1 and CDR2 (germline): MGHRA, YSYEKL. The CDR3 loop is CASSQDRGEGGRPQHF. CDR3 DNA: TGCGCCAGCAGCCAGGATCGAGGGGAGGGAGGTAGACCCCAGCATTTT.

CDR3 bases: TGTGCCAGCAGCCAAACGACAGGTACCTACGAGCAGTACTTC. Protein sequence: CASSQTTGTYEQYF. The chain carries TRBV5-4 and TRBJ2-7, with D possibly TRBD1 on 6 matching bases. Germline V CDR1 and CDR2: SGHNT, YYREEE (reference sequence). Trimming stripped 4 bases from V and 2 bases from J, with 13 bases between. This CDR3 contains 14 residues.

The chain uses TRBV5-4 and TRBJ2-6, with 8 bases identical to TRBD2. CDR1 and CDR2 from the germline V gene are SGHNT and YYREEE (reference sequence). The CDR3 runs to 16 residues. V was clipped by 2 bases and J by 2 bases; unmatched bases: 3. This CDR3 reads CASSFAGGTGANVLTF. DNA of the CDR3: TGTGCCAGCAGCTTCGCGGGGGGCACTGGGGCCAACGTCCTGACTTTC.

The V call is TRBV10-3, the J call TRBJ1-1; 7 positions match TRBD1. CDR1 is ENHRY and CDR2 is SYGVKD in the germline V gene. V trimming: 0 bases; J trimming: 11 bases; junction bases outside the gene matches: 12. The CDR3 totals 15 residues. The CDR3: CAISESDRKGMAAFF. CDR3 in DNA: TGTGCCATCAGTGAGTCGGACAGGAAAGGCATGGCGGCTTTCTTT.

This clone is medium-sized by share. The rearrangement joins TRBV2 to TRBJ1-4; TRBD1 agrees at 7 bases. The CDR3 has 15 residues. Per germline, CDR1 SNHLY and CDR2 FYNNEI. V trimming: 3 bases; J trimming: 6 bases; junction bases outside the gene matches: 7. CDR3 sequence: CASSEATGTDEKLFF. The DNA for the CDR3 is TGTGCCAGCAGTGAGGCAACAGGGACAGATGAAAAACTGTTTTTT.

The sample holds a few counts of this clone. This same CDR3 is encoded by further DNA sequences in the sample. V and J are TRBV5-1 and TRBJ2-5, with 7 bases fitting TRBD1. The CDR3 runs 14 residues. Germline CDR1 and CDR2: SGHRS and YFSETQ. J was trimmed by 5 bases and V by 4 bases; bases with no gene match: 8. The CDR3 is CASSPYRGWETQYF. In DNA form, the CDR3 reads TGCGCCAGCAGCCCTTACAGGGGTTGGGAGACCCAGTACTTC.

The genes are TRBV27 and TRBJ1-1; D gene unclear. Deletions cut 5 bases from V and 4 bases from J, with 14 bases between. Germline CDR1 reads MNHEY; CDR2 reads SMNVEV (reference sequence). The CDR3 loop spans 14 amino acids. Written as DNA, the CDR3 is TGTGCCAGCAGTCCCGGTTATTTGGTCACTGAAGCTTTCTTT. Its protein is CASSPGYLVTEAFF.

The rearrangement joins TRBV28 to TRBJ1-2, with 9 bases aligning to TRBD1. Germline CDR1 reads MDHEN; CDR2 reads SYDVKM. CDR3 length: 14 residues. The ends lost 5 bases at V and 7 bases at J; junction bases unmatched: 8. For the CDR3, the DNA is TGTGCCAGCAGTATAGGACAGGGGTACTCTGGCTACACCTTC. Translation: CASSIGQGYSGYTF.

This chain uses TRBV5-1 with TRBJ2-5; 7 positions agree with TRBD1. With 4 bases clipped from V and 2 bases from J, the junction kept 11 bases outside the gene matches. Germline values: CDR1 SGHRS, CDR2 YFSETQ. This CDR3 is built from 16 residues. Here the CDR3 DNA reads TGCGCCAGCAGCGGCCGACAGGGTGCCCAACAAGAGACCCAGTACTTC. It specifies CASSGRQGAQQETQYF. Supplemented by reference TRBV5-1 and TRBJ2-5, the full variable domain reads KAGVTQTPRYLIKTRGQQVTLSCSPISGHRSVSWYQQTPGQGLQFLFEYFSETQRNKGNFPGRFSGRQFSNSRSEMNVSTLELGDSALYLCASSGRQGAQQETQYFGPGTRLLVL.

Of note for this clone: Additional DNA sequences in this sample encode the identical CDR3. This chain uses TRBV2 with TRBJ1-5, with 7 bases lining up with TRBD1. Germline-derived CDR1 and CDR2 are SNHLY and FYNNEI. The CDR3 has 13 residues. Trimming at V came to 6 bases and at J to 5 bases, leaving 4 bases not matched to a gene. CDR3 nucleotides: TGTGCCAGCAGACGGGACAGTTATCAGCCCCAGCATTTT. Amino acids: CASRRDSYQPQHF. The entire variable domain, with the rest obtained from reference TRBV2 and TRBJ1-5, is as follows: EPEVTQTPSHQVTQMGQEVILRCVPISNHLYFYWYRQILGQKVEFLVSFYNNEISEKSEIFDDQFSVERPDGSNFTLKIRSTKLEDSAMYFCASRRDSYQPQHFGDGTRLSIL.

The chain links TRBV19 to TRBJ1-5; tentative D call: TRBD1 (6 bases). V was clipped by 5 bases and J by 7 bases, with 18 bases between them. The CDR3 covers 15 residues. Germline V gene data show CDR1 as LNHDA and CDR2 as SQIVND (reference sequence). The CDR3 coding sequence is TGTGCCAGTAGTGAACACCTGGGGGCTGGGCAGCCCCAGCATTTT. The encoded protein is CASSEHLGAGQPQHF.

Regarding this clone: A read error may account for a junction end that differs from germline. This chain uses TRBV6-5 with TRBJ1-2; 7 nucleotides agree with TRBD1. CDR3 length: 12 residues. CDR1 and CDR2 (germline): MNHEY, SVGAGI. The CDR3 region has the DNA TGTGCCAGCAGTTACAGGGGGCATGGCTACCCCTTC. Its protein product is CASSYRGHGYPF.

This clone was counted a few times. V and J are TRBV10-3 and TRBJ1-1; D call uncertain. Deletions cut 4 bases from V and 5 bases from J, with 17 bases between. The CDR3 spans 15 residues. Per the germline V gene, CDR1 is ENHRY and CDR2 is SYGVKD. The CDR3 is CAISVFPPRVTEAFF. DNA of the CDR3: TGTGCCATCAGTGTTTTTCCCCCGAGGGTTACTGAAGCTTTCTTT.

CDR3 nucleotide sequence: TGTGCCAGCAGACATATAACCATAGCTGGCAATGAGCAGTTCTTC. Translating gives CASRHITIAGNEQFF. The chain is built from TRBV6-5 and TRBJ2-1, with D unclear. CDR1 MNHEY and CDR2 SVGAGI come from the germline V gene. This CDR3 comprises 15 residues. The V end was cut by 6 bases, the J end by 6 bases, with 18 bases between.

The V and J genes are TRBV28 and TRBJ2-7, with D possibly TRBD2 on 7 matching bases. Germline CDR1 is MDHEN and CDR2 is SYDVKM. V was shortened by 8 bases and J by 1 base, with 15 bases between the two germline ends. This CDR3 spans 14 amino acids. This CDR3 is CASEGGGGSYEQYF. CDR3 in DNA: TGTGCCAGCGAGGGCGGGGGCGGTTCCTACGAGCAGTACTTC.

The chain employs TRBV19 and TRBJ2-7, with 10 bases identical to TRBD1. There are 14 residues in the CDR3. Looked up from germline, CDR1 is LNHDA and CDR2 is SQIVND (reference sequence). The V and J ends lost 5 bases and 3 bases, in that order; junction bases with no gene match: 4. CDR3 nucleotide sequence: TGTGCCAGTAGTCTCCGGGACAGGGGCTACGAGCAGTACTTC. It translates to CASSLRDRGYEQYF.

V is TRBV6-1 and J is TRBJ2-2; 8 nucleotides line up with TRBD1. Losses at the gene ends were 8 bases for V and 3 bases for J; bases not matched to a gene: 8. Germline V CDR1 and CDR2: MNHNS, SASEGT. The CDR3 has 15 amino acids. CDR3 protein: CASPIDRGYTGELFF. CDR3 nucleotides: TGTGCCAGCCCTATCGACAGGGGATACACCGGGGAGCTGTTTTTT.

This rearrangement joins TRBV10-3 to TRBJ2-3; the match to TRBD2 covers 13 bases. CDR3 size: 16 residues. V lost 6 bases and J lost 5; bases outside the gene matches: 8. Looked up from germline, CDR1 is ENHRY and CDR2 is SYGVKD. The CDR3 spells CAIRRLAGGILDTQYF. DNA for the CDR3: TGTGCCATCAGGAGACTAGCGGGGGGTATTTTAGATACGCAGTATTTT.

The chain links TRBV28 to TRBJ2-3, with a weak D call TRBD2 (6 bases). The ends were cut back, 2 bases at V and 3 bases at J, with 18 bases in the middle. Germline assignment: CDR1 MDHEN and CDR2 SYDVKM. The CDR3 covers 17 residues. CDR3 DNA sequence: TGTGCCAGCAGTTTAGCGGGGTCCCAGGGTTTAACAGATACGCAGTATTTT. Its translation: CASSLAGSQGLTDTQYF.

The V call is TRBV15, the J call TRBJ2-7; D not resolved. The germline V gene encodes CDR1 LNHNV and CDR2 YYDKDF (reference sequence). Trimming removed 0 bases at V and 2 bases at J, with 11 bases between. The CDR3 loop spans 15 amino acids. The CDR3 DNA sequence: TGTGCCACCAGCAGAGATCAAGGAGAAACCTACGAGCAGTACTTC. Translating it yields CATSRDQGETYEQYF.

This clone was picked up one time. The chain employs TRBV18 and TRBJ1-1; D uncertain. Germline V lookup: CDR1 KGHSH, CDR2 LQKENI. Trimming removed 3 bases at V and 7 bases at J, with 12 bases between. This CDR3 is built from 13 residues. The CDR3 spells CASSPSDGLEAFF. The CDR3 nucleotides are TGTGCCAGCTCACCTTCGGACGGACTTGAAGCTTTCTTT.

The chain is built from TRBV10-3 and TRBJ2-4, with D possibly matching TRBD1 (5 bases). CDR3 length: 14 residues. Deletions cut 6 bases from V and 7 bases from J, with 16 bases between. CDR1 and CDR2 (germline): ENHRY, SYGVKD. The CDR3 region is CAISPGLKGNIQYF. The CDR3 DNA follows: TGTGCCATCAGCCCCGGGTTAAAGGGGAACATTCAGTACTTC.

The rearrangement uses TRBV7-9 and TRBJ2-6; a weak D match, TRBD1 (6 bases). This CDR3 spans 17 amino acids. V gave up 3 bases and J gave up 0 bases, with 12 bases separating them. Germline V gives CDR1 SEHNR, CDR2 FQNEAQ (reference sequence). The CDR3 here is CASSFSGDPSGANVLTF. CDR3 DNA: TGTGCCAGCAGCTTCTCAGGGGACCCCTCTGGGGCCAACGTCCTGACTTTC.

The rearrangement joins TRBV6-1 to TRBJ1-2; 8 bases agree with TRBD1. The CDR3 runs 14 residues. From germline, CDR1 is MNHNS and CDR2 SASEGT. V lost 4 bases to trimming and J lost 7 bases; unmatched junction nucleotides: 8. CDR3 sequence (DNA): TGTGCCAGCAGTGTTGGGCAGGGGGCGGGTGGCTACACCTTC. This encodes CASSVGQGAGGYTF.

V usage is TRBV25-1 and J usage is TRBJ2-1; 10 bases map to TRBD2. The CDR3 length is 15 residues. Germline V lookup: CDR1 MGHDK, CDR2 SYGVNS. Losses at the gene ends were 5 bases for V and 5 bases for J; bases not matched to a gene: 6. The CDR3 DNA is TGTGCCAGCAGTATTCCCGGGACTAGCGACAATGAGCAGTTCTTC. It is translated as CASSIPGTSDNEQFF.

The rearrangement links TRBV13 to TRBJ2-6; 11 positions agree with TRBD2. There are 18 residues in the CDR3. In germline, CDR1 is PRHDT, CDR2 FYEKMQ (reference sequence). After removal of 7 bases from V and 2 bases from J, the junction contained 10 bases not matched to a gene. For the CDR3, the DNA is TGTGCCAGCACCCAGACTAGCGGGGTTACCGCTGGGGCCAACGTCCTGACTTTC. It codes for CASTQTSGVTAGANVLTF.

The chain recombines TRBV7-9 with TRBJ1-3, with a weak D call TRBD1 (5 bases). Per germline, CDR1 SEHNR and CDR2 FQNEAQ (reference sequence). The CDR3 is 16 residues long. Trimming removed 0 bases from V and 6 bases from J, with 15 bases in between. The DNA of the CDR3 is TGTGCCAGCAGCTTAGCTGGACACGGGTGGGAAAACACCATATATTTT. This gives the protein CASSLAGHGWENTIYF.